Shown below are 15 T cell receptor beta chains from a single sample sequenced in a study of CD8 T cells in ankylosing spondylitis. From the 5' RACE reads, TCRdb called clonotypes with MiXCR, one entry per CDR3 protein. The table has approximately 100,000 distinct CDR3 sequences, 8% to 10% seen once; the top ten hold 9.5% to 10%. Sequenced material: blood, either unsorted or a sorted T cell fraction (not recorded which). The receptors derive from a male donor with ankylosing spondylitis or in good health (not recorded which).

This clonotype was counted many times. The chain couples TRBV20-1 to TRBJ2-1; 8 positions agree with TRBD2. This CDR3 has 12 amino acids. V was clipped by 3 bases and J by 8 bases; unmatched bases: 3. The germline gives CDR1 DFQATT, CDR2 SNEGSKA (reference sequence). The CDR3 coding sequence is TGCAGTGCTAGCGGGAGGGCCCATGAGCAGTTCTTC. Amino acids: CSASGRAHEQFF.

This clonotype has a count of ten or more. The chain has TRBV4-1 and TRBJ2-1, with 11 bases matching TRBD2. Germline CDR1 is MGHRA and CDR2 is YSYEKL. The trim removed 0 bases at V and 3 bases at J, leaving 1 base unmatched. The length of the CDR3 is 16 residues. CDR3 residues: CASSQEGTSGYNEQFF. The DNA for the CDR3 is TGCGCCAGCAGCCAAGAAGGGACTAGCGGCTACAATGAGCAGTTCTTC.

This clonotype was picked up many times. The genes are TRBV7-6 and TRBJ2-2; TRBD2 might be the D (6 bases). V dropped 1 base and J dropped 4 bases, with 10 bases sitting between them. CDR1 is SGHVS and CDR2 is FNYEAQ in the germline V gene. This CDR3 is built from 15 residues. Here the CDR3 DNA reads TGTGCCAGCAGCTTAGTGGAGGGAGGCACCGGGGAGCTGTTTTTT. Its protein product is CASSLVEGGTGELFF.

At least ten counts were recorded for this clonotype. The V and J genes are TRBV29-1 and TRBJ1-4; 7 bases agree with TRBD1. The germline gives CDR1 SQVTM, CDR2 ANQGSEA. V dropped 4 bases and J dropped 4; count of bases not matched to a gene: 9. The CDR3 has 15 residues. The chain's CDR3 is CSVATDRDLNEKLFF. CDR3 sequence (DNA): TGCAGCGTTGCCACCGACAGGGATCTTAATGAAAAACTGTTTTTT.

This clonotype was picked up many times. The V gene is TRBV11-2, the J gene TRBJ1-4; maybe TRBD1 (6 bases). The CDR3 covers 13 residues. Germline V lookup: CDR1 SGHAT, CDR2 FQNNGV. The V gene lost 3 bases and the J gene lost 8 bases, with 10 bases spanning the gap. CDR3 nucleotides: TGTGCCAGCAGCTTCAAGGGGGTGGAAAAACTGTTTTTT. Translation gives CASSFKGVEKLFF.

This clonotype has a count of ten or more. V gene TRBV5-5 combines with J gene TRBJ2-7; no definite D call. V was clipped by 2 bases and J by 0 bases, with 6 bases between them. The germline CDR1 and CDR2 sequences are SGHKS and YYEKEE (reference sequence). The CDR3 sequence is 13 residues long. The CDR3 region is CASSFPISYEQYF. CDR3 nucleotides: TGTGCCAGCAGCTTTCCCATCTCCTACGAGCAGTACTTC.

This clonotype was picked up many times. This sequence joins TRBV18 and TRBJ2-1; possibly TRBD1 or TRBD2 for D (6 bases each). Germline loops: CDR1 KGHSH, CDR2 LQKENI. The CDR3 totals 15 residues. Trimming shortened V by 4 bases and J by 1 base, and 11 bases separated the two germline ends. CDR3 loop: CASSLGGSSYNEQFF. For the CDR3, the DNA is TGTGCCAGCTCACTAGGGGGGAGTTCCTACAATGAGCAGTTCTTC.

Turning to this clonotype: With a much larger clone just one base away, this may be a read error. The chain links TRBV19 to TRBJ2-7; no definite D call. This CDR3 spans 16 amino acids. In germline, CDR1 is LNHDA, CDR2 SQIVND (reference sequence). Written as DNA, the CDR3 is TGTGCCACTAGTATGAGGCGAGATCTGATAAGATACGAGCAGTACTTC. This sequence encodes CATSMRRDLIRYEQYF.

This clonotype has a count of ten or more. The V gene is TRBV5-1, the J gene TRBJ2-7; the match to TRBD1 covers 9 bases. J gave up 6 bases and V 4 bases, and 8 bases lay outside the gene matches. CDR1 is SGHRS and CDR2 is YFSETQ in the germline V gene. The CDR3 is made up of 14 amino acids. CDR3 residues: CASSLTGTGTEQYF. The CDR3 coding sequence is TGCGCCAGCAGCCTGACCGGGACAGGGACCGAGCAGTACTTC.

This clonotype was recorded many times. The V and J genes are TRBV11-2 and TRBJ2-1, with D possibly matching TRBD1 (6 bases). The length of the CDR3 is 17 residues. CDR1 and CDR2 from the germline V gene are SGHAT and FQNNGV. V was shortened by 1 base and J by 10 bases, with 23 bases between the two germline ends. The CDR3: CASSLGASGQLSLEQFF. CDR3 nucleotides: TGTGCCAGCAGCTTAGGGGCCTCGGGACAACTTTCTCTAGAGCAGTTCTTC.

This clonotype was seen many times. J is TRBJ2-5 and V is TRBV11-2; the D is unclear. From germline, CDR1 is SGHAT and CDR2 FQNNGV. There are 14 residues in the CDR3. V lost 6 bases, J lost 9 bases, and 20 bases lay in between. The CDR3 sequence is CASRVARVSLAQYF. CDR3 DNA: TGTGCCAGCAGAGTTGCGCGAGTCTCCCTGGCCCAGTACTTC.

This clonotype was counted many times. The chain is built from TRBV20-1 and TRBJ2-7; 9 nucleotides agree with TRBD2. Trimming at V came to 5 bases and at J to 3 bases, leaving 5 bases not matched to a gene. The CDR3 is made up of 13 amino acids. Per the germline V gene, CDR1 is DFQATT and CDR2 is SNEGSKA (reference sequence). CDR3 DNA sequence: TGCAGTGCTTGCGGGAGGGATCGCTACGAGCAGTACTTC. It translates to CSACGRDRYEQYF.

In its sample, this clonotype was seen many times. The rearrangement joins TRBV19 to TRBJ2-6; D call uncertain. The CDR3 is made up of 15 amino acids. Between the trimmed V and J ends, which lost 1 base and 0 bases, there was a span of 4 bases. Looked up from germline, CDR1 is LNHDA and CDR2 is SQIVND (reference sequence). Written as DNA, the CDR3 is TGTGCCAGTAGTATAGCCAACTCTGGGGCCAACGTCCTGACTTTC. It is translated as CASSIANSGANVLTF. Full variable domain (rest looked up from reference TRBV19 and TRBJ2-6): DGGITQSPKYLFRKEGQNVTLSCEQNLNHDAMYWYRQDPGQGLRLIYYSQIVNDFQKGDIAEGYSVSREKKESFPLTVTSAQKNPTAFYLCASSIANSGANVLTFGAGSRLTVL.

This clonotype was seen repeatedly, ten times or more. The junction shows a germline mismatch at one end, possibly a read error. This rearrangement joins TRBV20-1 to TRBJ2-2; TRBD1 might be the D (6 bases). This CDR3 has 17 amino acids. Looked up from germline, CDR1 is DFQATT and CDR2 is SNEGSKA (reference sequence). The CDR3 here is CCAMAVGTPSNTGELFF. The CDR3 DNA follows: TGCTGTGCTATGGCAGTCGGGACACCGTCTAACACCGGGGAGCTGTTTTTT.

This clonotype came up many times. As DNA, the CDR3 is TGCAGTGCCAATAGCGGGACGGGGTATCAAGAGACCCAGTACTTC. Amino acid sequence: CSANSGTGYQETQYF. J is TRBJ2-5 and V is TRBV20-1, with 8 nucleotides matching TRBD2. Germline V lookup: CDR1 DFQATT, CDR2 SNEGSKA (reference sequence). Losses at the gene ends were 6 bases for V and 2 bases for J; bases not matched to a gene: 11. This CDR3 has 15 amino acids.